The 14 T cell receptor beta chains below come from one sample, sequenced in a study of blood T cell repertoires in COVID-19. Assay used: immunoSEQ multiplex PCR; TCRdb lists only in-frame clones, some missing. The table lists under 250,000 clones, about 80% of them singletons. Sequenced sample: PBMCs or T cells enriched from blood (not recorded which). The receptors stem from a woman aged 35 to 49 who had been exposed to COVID-19.

The V call is TRBV11-2, the J call TRBJ2-3, with TRBD1 identical over 7 bases. J gave up 3 bases and V 1 base, and 7 bases lay outside the gene matches. The CDR3 runs to 16 residues. Germline CDR1 SGHAT, CDR2 FQNNGV. For the CDR3, the DNA is TGTGCCAGCAGCTTAGGTACAGCGACAGGGACAGATACGCAGTATTTT. This gives the protein CASSLGTATGTDTQYF.

This clone was counted a single time. CDR3 nucleotides: TGTGCCAGCAGCAAAGACAGGGTTAGCAATCAGCCCCAGCATTTT. Protein: CASSKDRVSNQPQHF. The rearrangement joins TRBV6-5 to TRBJ1-5; 7 bases map to TRBD1. Unmatched junction bases numbered 5, after V lost 6 bases and J lost 0 bases. Germline V gene lookup returns CDR1 MNHEY and CDR2 SVGAGI. This CDR3 is 15 amino acids long.

This chain joins TRBV5-1 and TRBJ2-3; D possibly corresponds to TRBD1 (5 bases). This CDR3 is 15 amino acids long. CDR1 is SGHRS, CDR2 YFSETQ, per germline. V lost 3 bases and J 6 bases, leaving 17 bases between the germline ends. CDR3 in amino acids: CASSSRQFWMDTQYF. CDR3 bases: TGCGCCAGCAGCTCTAGACAGTTCTGGATGGATACGCAGTATTTT.

This rearrangement joins TRBV3-1 (or the pseudogene TRBV3-2) to TRBJ1-4, with 10 bases lining up with TRBD1. Trimming took 4 bases from V and 8 from J; bases not matched to a gene: 4. From germline, CDR1 is LGHDT and CDR2 YNNKEL (reference sequence). The CDR3 spans 14 residues. The CDR3 spells CASSLRTGGEKLFF. Written as DNA, the CDR3 is TGTGCCAGCAGCCTCAGGACAGGGGGGGAAAAACTGTTTTTT.

The V call is TRBV6-5, the J call TRBJ2-3; TRBD2 aligns across 8 bases. The ends lost 8 bases at V and 0 bases at J; junction bases unmatched: 1. In germline, CDR1 is MNHEY, CDR2 SVGAGI. This CDR3 contains 13 residues. CDR3 protein: CASSSGSTDTQYF. CDR3 nucleotides: TGTGCCAGCTCTAGCGGGAGCACAGATACGCAGTATTTT.

The chain employs TRBV7-2 and TRBJ2-1; TRBD1 might be the D (5 bases). The CDR3 is made up of 17 amino acids. CDR1 and CDR2 (germline): SGHTA, FQGNSA. Trimming removed 1 base at V and 4 bases at J, with 17 bases between. CDR3 in amino acids: CASSLGHRFGLYNEQFF. The CDR3 region has the DNA TGTGCCAGCAGCTTAGGCCACAGGTTTGGGCTATACAATGAGCAGTTCTTC.

CDR3 bases: TGTGCCAGCACCCGAGGAGTCTATGGCTACACCTTC. This gives the protein CASTRGVYGYTF. The chain employs TRBV5-4 and TRBJ1-2; D gene uncertain. Germline V gene data show CDR1 as SGHNT and CDR2 as YYREEE (reference sequence). The length of the CDR3 is 12 residues. With 6 bases removed from V and 4 bases from J, the gap between germline ends came to 10 bases.

This chain uses TRBV2 with TRBJ1-1, with D tentatively TRBD1 (5 bases). Germline values: CDR1 SNHLY, CDR2 FYNNEI. The V end was cut by 1 base, the J end by 4 bases, with 13 bases between. This CDR3 has 15 amino acids. The CDR3 nucleotides are TGTGCCAGCAGTGAAGAGGGTCAGGGCCTCACTGAAGCTTTCTTT. Translating it yields CASSEEGQGLTEAFF.

CDR3 coding DNA: TGTGCCAGCAGGAATACAGGCCTGGGCCTCCACTTT. It codes for CASRNTGLGLHF. The V gene is TRBV27, the J gene TRBJ1-6; a possible D gene is TRBD1 (5 bases). Trimming cost V 6 bases and J 15 bases, with 15 bases left between them. This CDR3 is built from 12 residues. Germline V gene lookup returns CDR1 MNHEY and CDR2 SMNVEV (reference sequence).

The chain combines TRBV2 with TRBJ1-1; D is unclear. Germline V CDR1 and CDR2: SNHLY, FYNNEI. The V end lost 6 bases, the J end lost 10 bases, and 9 bases lay between the germline ends. This CDR3 is 10 amino acids long. CDR3 in DNA: TGTGCCAGCAGGTTAGGAGCAGCTTTCTTT. Its protein is CASRLGAAFF. The whole variable domain, filled in from reference TRBV2 and TRBJ1-1, reads EPEVTQTPSHQVTQMGQEVILRCVPISNHLYFYWYRQILGQKVEFLVSFYNNEISEKSEIFDDQFSVERPDGSNFTLKIRSTKLEDSAMYFCASRLGAAFFGQGTRLTVV.

V and J are TRBV19 and TRBJ1-1; the match to TRBD1 covers 7 bases. The germline CDR1 and CDR2 sequences are LNHDA and SQIVND (reference sequence). The CDR3 runs to 15 residues. V gave up 5 bases and J gave up 0 bases; unmatched junction bases: 6. The CDR3 sequence is CASSLEQGLNTEAFF. DNA for the CDR3: TGTGCCAGTAGTCTCGAACAGGGGTTGAACACTGAAGCTTTCTTT.

The V and J genes are TRBV6-5 and TRBJ1-1; a weak D match, TRBD1 (5 bases). This CDR3 region has 13 residues. The ends were cut back, 4 bases at V and 6 bases at J, with 12 bases in the middle. Germline V lookup: CDR1 MNHEY, CDR2 SVGAGI. This CDR3 is CASSSPGGAEAFF. CDR3 sequence (DNA): TGTGCCAGCAGTTCGCCCGGGGGAGCTGAAGCTTTCTTT.

The gene calls are TRBV10-3 and TRBJ2-7; 7 positions agree with TRBD2. J gave up 4 bases and V 11 bases, and 5 bases lay outside the gene matches. CDR1 ENHRY and CDR2 SYGVKD come from the germline V gene. The CDR3 is 11 amino acids. This CDR3 is CASGGGYEQYF. The CDR3, as DNA: TGTGCCTCGGGCGGGGGATACGAGCAGTACTTC.

The genes are TRBV28 and TRBJ2-3; perhaps TRBD1 as D (6 bases). Germline lookup yields CDR1 MDHEN and CDR2 SYDVKM. The ends were cut back, 5 bases at V and 3 bases at J, with 15 bases in the middle. The CDR3 contains 15 residues. CDR3 coding DNA: TGTGCCAGCAGTCGGACAGTAAGGGGGACAGATACGCAGTATTTT. Amino acid sequence: CASSRTVRGTDTQYF.